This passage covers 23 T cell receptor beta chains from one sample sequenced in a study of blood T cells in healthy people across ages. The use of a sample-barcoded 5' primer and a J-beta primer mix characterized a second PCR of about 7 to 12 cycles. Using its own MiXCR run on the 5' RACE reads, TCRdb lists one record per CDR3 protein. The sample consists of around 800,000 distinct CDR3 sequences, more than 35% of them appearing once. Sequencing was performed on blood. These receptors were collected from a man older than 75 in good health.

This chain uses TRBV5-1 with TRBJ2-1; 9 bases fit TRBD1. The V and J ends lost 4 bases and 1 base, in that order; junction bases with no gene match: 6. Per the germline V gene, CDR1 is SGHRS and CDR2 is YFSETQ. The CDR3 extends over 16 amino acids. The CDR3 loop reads CASSVRQGGSYNEQFF. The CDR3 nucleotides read TGCGCCAGCAGCGTCAGACAGGGGGGTTCCTACAATGAGCAGTTCTTC.

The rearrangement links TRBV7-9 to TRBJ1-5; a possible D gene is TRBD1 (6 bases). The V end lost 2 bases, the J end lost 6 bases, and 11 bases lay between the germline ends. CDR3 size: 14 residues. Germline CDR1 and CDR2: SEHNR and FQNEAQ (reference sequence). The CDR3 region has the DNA TGTGCCAGCAGCTTATCGGGGGCGGCTCAGCCCCAGCATTTT. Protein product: CASSLSGAAQPQHF.

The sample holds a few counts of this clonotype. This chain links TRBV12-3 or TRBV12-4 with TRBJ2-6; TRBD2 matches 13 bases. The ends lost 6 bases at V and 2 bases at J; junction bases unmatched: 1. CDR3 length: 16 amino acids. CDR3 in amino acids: CASSGLAGAGANVLTF. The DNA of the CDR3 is TGTGCCAGCAGCGGACTAGCGGGAGCTGGGGCCAACGTCCTGACTTTC.

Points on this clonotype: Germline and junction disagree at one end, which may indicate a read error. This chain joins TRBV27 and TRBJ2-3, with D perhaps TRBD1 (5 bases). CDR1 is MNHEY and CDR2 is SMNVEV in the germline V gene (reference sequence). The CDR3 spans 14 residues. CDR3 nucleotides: TGTGCCAGCAGTTTCTCCACCTTCACAGGTACGCAGTATTTT. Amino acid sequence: CASSFSTFTGTQYF.

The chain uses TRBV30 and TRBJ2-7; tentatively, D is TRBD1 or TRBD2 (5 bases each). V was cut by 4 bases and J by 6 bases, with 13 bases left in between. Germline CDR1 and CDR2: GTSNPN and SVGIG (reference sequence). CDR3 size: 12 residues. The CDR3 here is CAWTGRLGEQYF. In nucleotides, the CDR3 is TGTGCCTGGACAGGGAGATTGGGCGAGCAGTACTTC. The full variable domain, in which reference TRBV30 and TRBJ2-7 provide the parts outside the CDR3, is SQTIHQWPATLVQPVGSPLSLECTVEGTSNPNLYWYRQAAGRGLQLLFYSVGIGQISSEVPQNLSASRPQDRQFILSSKKLLLSDSGFYLCAWTGRLGEQYFGPGTRLTVT.

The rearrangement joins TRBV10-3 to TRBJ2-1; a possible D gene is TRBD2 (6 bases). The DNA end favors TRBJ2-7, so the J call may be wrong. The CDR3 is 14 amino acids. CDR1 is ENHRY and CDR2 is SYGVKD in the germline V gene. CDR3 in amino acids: CAISESREDNEQYF. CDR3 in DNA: TGTGCCATCAGTGAGTCGAGGGAGGACAATGAGCAGTACTTC.

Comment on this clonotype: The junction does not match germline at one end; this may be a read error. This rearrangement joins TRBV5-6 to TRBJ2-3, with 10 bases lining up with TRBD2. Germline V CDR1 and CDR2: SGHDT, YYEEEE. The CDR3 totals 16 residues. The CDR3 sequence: CAGSIAGGSSTDTQYF. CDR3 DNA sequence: TGTGCCGGCAGTATAGCGGGAGGATCTAGCACAGATACGCAGTATTTT. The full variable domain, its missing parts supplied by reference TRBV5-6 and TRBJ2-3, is DAGVTQSPTHLIKTRGQQVTLRCSPKSGHDTVSWYQQALGQGPQFIFQYYEEEERQRGNFPDRFSGHQFPNYSSELNVNALLLGDSALYLCAGSIAGGSSTDTQYFGPGTRLTVL.

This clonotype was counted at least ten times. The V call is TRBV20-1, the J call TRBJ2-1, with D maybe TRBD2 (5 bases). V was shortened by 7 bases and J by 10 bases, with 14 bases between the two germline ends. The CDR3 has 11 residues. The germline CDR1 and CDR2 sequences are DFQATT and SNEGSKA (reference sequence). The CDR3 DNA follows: TGCAGTGTACGGGGTGTGGGGGAGCAGTTCTTC. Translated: CSVRGVGEQFF.

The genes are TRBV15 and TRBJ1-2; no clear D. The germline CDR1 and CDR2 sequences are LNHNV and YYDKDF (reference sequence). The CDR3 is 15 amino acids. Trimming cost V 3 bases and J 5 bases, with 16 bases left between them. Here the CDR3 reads CATSRTNPGLYGYTF. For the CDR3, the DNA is TGTGCCACCAGCAGGACTAACCCGGGCCTTTATGGCTACACCTTC. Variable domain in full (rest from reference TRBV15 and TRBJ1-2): DAMVIQNPRYQVTQFGKPVTLSCSQTLNHNVMYWYQQKSSQAPKLLFHYYDKDFNNEADTPDNFQSRRPNTSFCFLDIRSPGLGDTAMYLCATSRTNPGLYGYTFGSGTRLTVV.

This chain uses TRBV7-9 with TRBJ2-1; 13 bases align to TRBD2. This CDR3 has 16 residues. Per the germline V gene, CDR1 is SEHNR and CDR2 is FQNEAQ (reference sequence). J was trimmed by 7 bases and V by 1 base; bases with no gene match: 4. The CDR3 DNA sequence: TGTGCCAGCAGCTTAGGGGGACTAGCGGGAACAAATGAGCAGTTCTTC. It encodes CASSLGGLAGTNEQFF.

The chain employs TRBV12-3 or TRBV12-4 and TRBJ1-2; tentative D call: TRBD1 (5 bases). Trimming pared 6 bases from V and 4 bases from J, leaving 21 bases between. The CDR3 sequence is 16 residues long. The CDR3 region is CASSLTVLGPGYGYTF. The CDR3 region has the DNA TGTGCCAGCAGCCTAACCGTTTTGGGGCCGGGCTATGGCTACACCTTC.

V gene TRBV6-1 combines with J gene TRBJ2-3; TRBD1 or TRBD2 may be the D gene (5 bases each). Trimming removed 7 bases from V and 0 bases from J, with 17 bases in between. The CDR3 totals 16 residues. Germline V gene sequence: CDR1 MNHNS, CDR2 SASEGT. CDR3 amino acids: CASTLREGWSTDTQYF. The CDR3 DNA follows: TGTGCCAGCACCCTCCGTGAGGGGTGGAGCACAGATACGCAGTATTTT.

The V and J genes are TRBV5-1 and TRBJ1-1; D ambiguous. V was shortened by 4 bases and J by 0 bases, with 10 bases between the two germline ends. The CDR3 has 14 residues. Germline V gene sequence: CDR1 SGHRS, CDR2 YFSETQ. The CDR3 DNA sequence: TGCGCCAGCAGCCCGGACGGTTTGAACACTGAAGCTTTCTTT. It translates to CASSPDGLNTEAFF.

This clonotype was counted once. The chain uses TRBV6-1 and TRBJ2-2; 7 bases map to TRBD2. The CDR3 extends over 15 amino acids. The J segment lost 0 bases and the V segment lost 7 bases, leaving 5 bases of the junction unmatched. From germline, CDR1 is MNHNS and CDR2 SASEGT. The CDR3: CASIGLAANTGELFF. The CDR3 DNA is TGTGCCAGCATTGGGCTAGCGGCGAACACCGGGGAGCTGTTTTTT.

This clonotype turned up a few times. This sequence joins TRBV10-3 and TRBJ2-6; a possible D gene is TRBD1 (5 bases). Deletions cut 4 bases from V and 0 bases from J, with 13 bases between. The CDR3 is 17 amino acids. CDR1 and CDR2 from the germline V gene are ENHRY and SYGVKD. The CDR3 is CAISVGPGNSGANVLTF. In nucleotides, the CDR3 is TGTGCCATCAGTGTGGGGCCAGGGAACTCTGGGGCCAACGTCCTGACTTTC.

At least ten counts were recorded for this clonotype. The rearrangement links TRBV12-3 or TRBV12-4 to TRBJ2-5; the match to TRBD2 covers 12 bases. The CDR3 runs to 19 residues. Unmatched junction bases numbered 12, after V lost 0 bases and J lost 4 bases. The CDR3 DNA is TGTGCCAGCAGTTTAGCTCCCCTTGGACCGGGACTAGCGGGAGAGACCCAGTACTTC. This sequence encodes CASSLAPLGPGLAGETQYF.

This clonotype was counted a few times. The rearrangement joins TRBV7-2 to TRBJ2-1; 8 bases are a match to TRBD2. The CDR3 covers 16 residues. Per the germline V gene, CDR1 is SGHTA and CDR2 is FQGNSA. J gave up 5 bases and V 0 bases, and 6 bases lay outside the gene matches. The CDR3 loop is CASSLAGTSFNNEQFF. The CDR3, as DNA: TGTGCCAGCAGCTTAGCCGGGACTAGTTTCAACAATGAGCAGTTCTTC.

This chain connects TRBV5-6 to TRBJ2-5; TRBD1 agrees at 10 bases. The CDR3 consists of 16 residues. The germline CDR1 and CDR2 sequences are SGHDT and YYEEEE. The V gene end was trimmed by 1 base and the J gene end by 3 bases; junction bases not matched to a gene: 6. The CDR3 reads CASSLKTGGAEETQYF. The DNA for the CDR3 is TGTGCCAGCAGCTTGAAGACAGGGGGCGCGGAAGAGACCCAGTACTTC.

The CDR3 DNA follows: TGTGCCAGCAGTTACTCCCTAAACGGGCAAGAGACCCAGTACTTC. Translated, it gives CASSYSLNGQETQYF. The chain uses TRBV6-5 and TRBJ2-5; no clear D. V lost 0 bases and J lost 2, with 10 bases in between. The CDR3 consists of 15 residues. Looked up from germline, CDR1 is MNHEY and CDR2 is SVGAGI.

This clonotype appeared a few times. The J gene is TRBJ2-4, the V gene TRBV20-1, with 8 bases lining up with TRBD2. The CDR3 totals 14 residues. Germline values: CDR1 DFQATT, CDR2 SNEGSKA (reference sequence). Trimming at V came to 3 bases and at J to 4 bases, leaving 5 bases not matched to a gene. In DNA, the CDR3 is TGCAGTGCTAGCGGGGGGGGCCTGAAAAACATTCAGTACTTC. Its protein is CSASGGGLKNIQYF.

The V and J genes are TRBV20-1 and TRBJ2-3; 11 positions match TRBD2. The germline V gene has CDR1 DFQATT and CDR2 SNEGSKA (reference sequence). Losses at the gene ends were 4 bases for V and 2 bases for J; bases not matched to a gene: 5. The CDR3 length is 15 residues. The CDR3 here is CSAIRTSGFTDTQYF. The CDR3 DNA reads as TGCAGTGCTATACGGACTAGCGGGTTCACAGATACGCAGTATTTT.

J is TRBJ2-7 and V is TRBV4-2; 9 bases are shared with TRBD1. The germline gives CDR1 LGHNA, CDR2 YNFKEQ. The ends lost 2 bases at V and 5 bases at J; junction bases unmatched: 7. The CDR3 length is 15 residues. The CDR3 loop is CASSQYRDRVDEQYF. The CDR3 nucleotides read TGTGCCAGCAGCCAATACCGGGACAGGGTGGACGAGCAGTACTTC.

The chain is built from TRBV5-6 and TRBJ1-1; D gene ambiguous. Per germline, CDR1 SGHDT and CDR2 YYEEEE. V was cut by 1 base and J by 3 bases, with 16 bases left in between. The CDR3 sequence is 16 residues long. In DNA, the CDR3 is TGTGCCAGCAGCTTGCGCAGGACCCAGCGGTACACTGAAGCTTTCTTT. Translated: CASSLRRTQRYTEAFF.